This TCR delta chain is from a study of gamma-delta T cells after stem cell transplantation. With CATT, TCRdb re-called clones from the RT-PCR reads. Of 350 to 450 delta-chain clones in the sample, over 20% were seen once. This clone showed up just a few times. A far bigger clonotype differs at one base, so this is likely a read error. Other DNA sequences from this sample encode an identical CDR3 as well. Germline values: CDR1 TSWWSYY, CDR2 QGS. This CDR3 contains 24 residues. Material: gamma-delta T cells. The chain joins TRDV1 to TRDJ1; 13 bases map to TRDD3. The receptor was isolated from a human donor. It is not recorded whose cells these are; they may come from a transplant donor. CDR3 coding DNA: TGTGCTCTCGGGGAACTAGGAATGTTTCCGTCTCGGTACTGGGGGATACGCGGCACCGATAAACTCATCTTT. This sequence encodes CALGELGMFPSRYWGIRGTDKLIF.